A selection of T cell receptor beta chains follows, all from one sample in a study of shared clonotypes between healthy human individuals. This table comes from immunoSEQ multiplex PCR, and its TCRdb copy is limited to in-frame clones, with some not included. The sample has about 480,000 clones; more than 65% are singletons. Sequenced: PBMCs. These receptors were collected from a woman aged 40-49 years in good health. Some clones in this sample may be carry-over from other donors' samples. Each CDR3 is given with its conserved first and last residue. Each record gives: clone size, V gene, J gene, CDR3 protein. Clone size appears in some rows only: once, few, many, or a class for an expanded clone.

size: few; V: TRBV14; J: TRBJ2-3; CDR3: CASSDWTARDTQYF
size: .; V: TRBV6-1; J: TRBJ2-3; CDR3: CASHGTGSTDTQYF
size: .; V: TRBV5-1; J: TRBJ2-1; CDR3: CASSLDRTGRIDEQFF
size: .; V: TRBV11-2; J: TRBJ1-1; CDR3: CASRSPGRTNTEAFF
size: few; V: TRBV25-1; J: TRBJ2-3; CDR3: CASSGTSGPTDTQYF
size: .; V: TRBV30; J: TRBJ2-2; CDR3: CAWSALRGGTGELFF
size: once; V: TRBV6-6; J: TRBJ2-3; CDR3: CASSIQRELTDTQYF
size: .; V: TRBV6-6; J: TRBJ1-6; CDR3: CASSLVPGTGGGPLHF
size: .; V: TRBV9; J: .; CDR3: CASSATGSSYEQYF
size: once; V: TRBV11-2; J: TRBJ2-7; CDR3: CASSLEASGRSYEQYF
size: once; V: TRBV9; J: TRBJ2-3; CDR3: CASSVDWTSGRAPTDTQYF
size: .; V: TRBV7-6; J: TRBJ2-1; CDR3: CASSLVSGRFNEQFF
size: .; V: TRBV5-1; J: TRBJ2-5; CDR3: CASSNRDRYQETQYF
size: .; V: TRBV9; J: TRBJ1-6; CDR3: CASSPDRFESSPLHF
size: .; V: TRBV6-5; J: TRBJ2-7; CDR3: CASKFRGEQYF
size: few; V: TRBV6-5; J: TRBJ1-1; CDR3: CASSYVPGFTEAFF
size: .; V: TRBV23-1; J: TRBJ2-5; CDR3: CASSQPGTGPQETQYF
size: .; V: TRBV11-2; J: TRBJ2-5; CDR3: CASAGARWETQYF
size: .; V: TRBV7-8; J: TRBJ2-3; CDR3: CASSLSPRREGGRSTDTQYF
size: .; V: TRBV2; J: TRBJ1-4; CDR3: CASKRANEKLFF
size: once; V: TRBV18; J: TRBJ1-1; CDR3: CASSPTGGSLNTEAFF
size: .; V: TRBV7-2; J: TRBJ1-5; CDR3: CASRDRGAYSNQPQHF
size: many; V: TRBV6-4; J: TRBJ2-6; CDR3: CASSDDSSGANVLTF
size: .; V: TRBV29-1; J: TRBJ2-5; CDR3: CSVVGNQETQYF
size: .; V: TRBV28; J: TRBJ2-2; CDR3: CASSLFSGRKTGELFF
size: .; V: TRBV30; J: TRBJ1-6; CDR3: CAWDDLTGNSPLHF
size: .; V: TRBV10-3; J: TRBJ1-1; CDR3: CAITESGANTEAFF
size: .; V: TRBV5-1; J: TRBJ2-3; CDR3: CASSLGGGRGADTQYF
size: .; V: TRBV2; J: TRBJ2-7; CDR3: CASSVNRGSYEQYF
size: .; V: TRBV29-1; J: TRBJ1-2; CDR3: CSVETSDYGYTF
size: .; V: TRBV5-1; J: TRBJ1-1; CDR3: CASSLVAGGFTEAFF
size: .; V: TRBV11-1; J: TRBJ2-5; CDR3: CASSLRTGTQETQYF
size: .; V: TRBV28; J: TRBJ2-3; CDR3: CASSLGLSSGRGTDTQYF
size: .; V: TRBV5-1; J: TRBJ1-2; CDR3: CASSLVTSEGGYTF
size: .; V: TRBV18; J: TRBJ2-1; CDR3: CASSPPPGGNEQFF
size: .; V: TRBV2; J: TRBJ2-7; CDR3: CASSEARGLDEQYF
size: .; V: TRBV7-2; J: .; CDR3: CASSQTLAGGPHEQYF
size: .; V: TRBV28; J: TRBJ1-6; CDR3: CASSLGAPLHF
size: once; V: TRBV27; J: TRBJ2-5; CDR3: CASSYSGQETQYF
size: .; V: TRBV19; J: TRBJ1-4; CDR3: CASSPRTSANEKLFF
size: .; V: TRBV9; J: TRBJ2-1; CDR3: CASSVVVAGESEQFF
size: .; V: TRBV7-2; J: TRBJ2-5; CDR3: CASSAGTSDPRTETQYF
size: .; V: TRBV5-1; J: TRBJ2-7; CDR3: CASSLGVSGDEQYF
size: .; V: TRBV5-4; J: TRBJ2-5; CDR3: CASRRQGETQYF
size: .; V: TRBV7-9; J: TRBJ1-1; CDR3: CASSPGQVNTEAFF
size: once; V: TRBV19; J: TRBJ2-6; CDR3: CASSMTYGANVLTF